This TCR beta chain was sequenced during a study of blood T cell repertoires in COVID-19 (dated by TCRdb to the early 2020s). Regarding the study in general: Samples from collaborators originated in the United States, Italy and Spain and spanned both the acute and convalescent phases of COVID-19. Deeply sampled blood TCRbeta repertoires from subjects exposed to, actively infected with, or recovered from COVID-19 were included in the dataset. Samples came from the ongoing ImmuneRACE study (first 160 participants) plus 1,254 subjects from 6 global collaborators. Where available, HLA class I and class II types were obtained from metadata supplied by the sample provider rather than from assay-based typing. The repertoires were released in a freely available public database intended as a resource for research on the immune response to SARS-CoV-2. The material from the prospective study consisted of cDNA or gDNA derived from T cells, B-cell-depleted T cells, or PBMCs. Sample metadata almost always included a de-identified subject ID, COVID-19 status, age in years and sex. Overall results and qualifications from the work: How much clinical and demographic metadata was included differed by source and by participant, and the metadata was provided uncurated.

As to this clone: The specificity of this receptor is unknown. Nothing much larger sits one base from this clone, and base qualities are not available.

The trim is 0 bases for V and 2 bases for J, with a gap of 9 bases between the germline ends. The CDR3, from cysteine to phenylalanine, totals 14 residues. The entry retains the CDR3 DNA only, 42 bases that are in frame from base 1. Reading the germline V gene gives CDR1 SGDLS and CDR2 YYNGEE. Whole blood was collected in K2EDTA tubes by collaborating institutions according to the institutions' own protocols. Collaborator samples were shipped for TCRbeta analysis as frozen whole blood, isolated PBMCs, or DNA extracted from either sample type. The immunoSEQ Assay, a bias-controlled multiplex PCR, was used to amplify TCRbeta CDR3 regions from genomic DNA. In the source study's methods: Nucleated cell counts per sample were estimated from amplification of reference gene primers within the assay. To quantify the absolute abundance of each unique TCRbeta CDR3 rearrangement, sequence reads were collapsed and filtered. For each sample, productive Simpson clonality was calculated by taking the square root of Simpson's diversity index across productive rearrangements. The source is immuneACCESS, and TCRdb retained only in-frame sequences with V and J called. Part of the clones is not carried over; for the studies checked, unresolved V genes explain less than half of this, and the remainder is unexplained. That table gives V, J and clone size, and the DNA gave D and trimming. This sample lists around 200,000 clones; around nine tenths were detected once. The biggest ten clones account for approximately 0.66% of the sample.

The sequenced sample consisted of peripheral blood. This sequence uses TRBV9 and TRBJ2-7, with the D segment identity uncertain. This TCR derives from a man aged 35 to 55 with acute or convalescent COVID-19. The DNA sequence reads TGTGCCAGCAGCGTAGCTCTTTGGCCCTACGAGCAGTACTTC. Translation gives CASSVALWPYEQYF. When the CDR3 is completed using the reference TRBV9 and TRBJ2-7 genes on either side, the full variable domain is DSGVTQTPKHLITATGQRVTLRCSPRSGDLSVYWYQQSLDQGLQFLIQYYNGEERAKGNILERFSAQQFPDLHSELNLSSLELGDSALYFCASSVALWPYEQYFGPGTRLTVT.